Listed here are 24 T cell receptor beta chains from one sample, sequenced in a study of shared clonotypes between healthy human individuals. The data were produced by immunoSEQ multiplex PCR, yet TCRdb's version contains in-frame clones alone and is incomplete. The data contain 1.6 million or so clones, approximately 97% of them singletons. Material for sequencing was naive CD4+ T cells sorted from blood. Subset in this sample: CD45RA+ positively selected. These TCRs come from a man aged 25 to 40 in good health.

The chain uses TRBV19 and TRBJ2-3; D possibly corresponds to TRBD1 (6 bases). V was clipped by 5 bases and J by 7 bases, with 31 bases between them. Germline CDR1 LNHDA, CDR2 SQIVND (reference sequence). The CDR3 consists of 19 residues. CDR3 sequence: CASSPSRIGDTNDLYTQYF. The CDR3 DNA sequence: TGTGCCAGTAGTCCATCTAGAATCGGGGACACCAACGACCTGTATACGCAGTATTTT.

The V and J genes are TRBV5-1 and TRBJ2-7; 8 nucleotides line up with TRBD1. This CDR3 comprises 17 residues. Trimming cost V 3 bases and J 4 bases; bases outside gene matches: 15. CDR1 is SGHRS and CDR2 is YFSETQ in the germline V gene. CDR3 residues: CASSSGLGHRGEYEQYF. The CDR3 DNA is TGCGCCAGCAGCTCTGGTTTGGGCCACAGGGGGGAATACGAGCAGTACTTC.

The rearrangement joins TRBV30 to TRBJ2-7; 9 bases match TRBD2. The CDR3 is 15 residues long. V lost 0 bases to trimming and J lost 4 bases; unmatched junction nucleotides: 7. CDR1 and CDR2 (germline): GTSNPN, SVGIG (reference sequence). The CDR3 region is CAWSVSLAGRYEQYF. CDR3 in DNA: TGTGCCTGGAGTGTAAGTCTAGCGGGAAGATACGAGCAGTACTTC.

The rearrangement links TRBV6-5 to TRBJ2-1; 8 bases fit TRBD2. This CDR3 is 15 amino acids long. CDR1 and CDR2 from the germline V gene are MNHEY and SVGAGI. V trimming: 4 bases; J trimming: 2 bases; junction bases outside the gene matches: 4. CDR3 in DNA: TGTGCCAGCAGTTTTAGCGGGACAACCTACAATGAGCAGTTCTTC. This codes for CASSFSGTTYNEQFF.

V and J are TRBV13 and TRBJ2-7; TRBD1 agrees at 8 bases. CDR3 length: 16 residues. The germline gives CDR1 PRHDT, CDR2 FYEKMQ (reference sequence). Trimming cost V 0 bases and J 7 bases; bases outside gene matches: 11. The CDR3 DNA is TGTGCCAGCAGCTTAGGTCCTACAGGGGGGAGACGGGAGCAGTACTTC. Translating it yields CASSLGPTGGRREQYF.

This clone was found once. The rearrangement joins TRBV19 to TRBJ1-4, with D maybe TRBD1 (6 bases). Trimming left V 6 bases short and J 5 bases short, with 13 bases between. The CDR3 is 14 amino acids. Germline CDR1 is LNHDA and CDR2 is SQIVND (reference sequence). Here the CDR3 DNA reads TGTGCCAGTAGATCCGGACAGTTGAATGAAAAACTGTTTTTT. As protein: CASRSGQLNEKLFF.

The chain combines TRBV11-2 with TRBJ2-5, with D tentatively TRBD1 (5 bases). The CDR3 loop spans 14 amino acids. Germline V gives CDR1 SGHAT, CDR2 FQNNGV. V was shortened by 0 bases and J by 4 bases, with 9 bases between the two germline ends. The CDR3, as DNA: TGTGCCAGCAGCTTAGATACTGGGGCAGAGACCCAGTACTTC. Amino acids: CASSLDTGAETQYF.

In nucleotides, the CDR3 is TGTGCCAGCAGTTTTGGCGGGAAGCAGTTCTTC. Translated, it gives CASSFGGKQFF. The genes are TRBV27 and TRBJ2-1, with TRBD2 as a possible D gene (6 bases). V lost 3 bases to trimming and J lost 11 bases, with 8 bases between them. The CDR3 runs 11 residues. Looked up from germline, CDR1 is MNHEY and CDR2 is SMNVEV (reference sequence).

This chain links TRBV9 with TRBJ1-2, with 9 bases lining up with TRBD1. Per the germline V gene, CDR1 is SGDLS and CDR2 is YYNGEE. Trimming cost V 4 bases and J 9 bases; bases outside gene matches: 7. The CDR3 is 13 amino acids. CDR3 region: CASSPRTGESYTF. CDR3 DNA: TGTGCCAGCAGCCCCAGGACAGGGGAGAGCTACACCTTC.

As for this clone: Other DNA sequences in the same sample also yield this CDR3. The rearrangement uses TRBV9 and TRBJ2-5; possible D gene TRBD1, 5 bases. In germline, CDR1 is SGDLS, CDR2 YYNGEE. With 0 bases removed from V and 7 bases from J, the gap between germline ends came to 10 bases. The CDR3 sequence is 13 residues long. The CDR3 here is CASSVGGQGTQYF. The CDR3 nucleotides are TGTGCCAGCAGCGTAGGCGGTCAGGGGACCCAGTACTTC.

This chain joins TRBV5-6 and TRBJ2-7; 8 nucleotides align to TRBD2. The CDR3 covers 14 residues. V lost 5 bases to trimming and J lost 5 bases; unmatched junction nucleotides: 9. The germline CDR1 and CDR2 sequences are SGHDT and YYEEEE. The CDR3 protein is CASSPGTRTHEQYF. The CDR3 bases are TGTGCCAGCAGTCCTGGGACTAGGACCCACGAGCAGTACTTC.

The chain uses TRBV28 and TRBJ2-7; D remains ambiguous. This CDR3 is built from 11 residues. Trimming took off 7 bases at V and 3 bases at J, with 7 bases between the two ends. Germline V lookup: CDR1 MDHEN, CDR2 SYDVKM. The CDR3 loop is CASMKDYEQYF. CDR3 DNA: TGTGCCAGCATGAAGGACTACGAGCAGTACTTC.

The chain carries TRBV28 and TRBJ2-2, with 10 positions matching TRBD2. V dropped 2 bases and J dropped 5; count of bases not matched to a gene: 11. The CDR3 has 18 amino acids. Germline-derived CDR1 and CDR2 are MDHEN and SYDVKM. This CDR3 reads CASSLIPAGGGWTGELFF. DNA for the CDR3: TGTGCCAGCAGTTTAATTCCAGCGGGAGGGGGCTGGACCGGGGAGCTGTTTTTT.

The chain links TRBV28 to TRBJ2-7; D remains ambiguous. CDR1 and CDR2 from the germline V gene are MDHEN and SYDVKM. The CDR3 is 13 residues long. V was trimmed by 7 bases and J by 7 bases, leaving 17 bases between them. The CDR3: CASIGPQTREQYF. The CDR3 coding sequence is TGTGCCAGCATAGGGCCTCAAACGAGGGAGCAGTACTTC.

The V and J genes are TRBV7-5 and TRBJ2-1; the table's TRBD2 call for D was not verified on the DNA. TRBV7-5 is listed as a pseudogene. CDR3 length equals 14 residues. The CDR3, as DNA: TGTGTCAGAAGCCTCGGAGGCCCCTACAATGAGCAGTTCTTC. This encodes CVRSLGGPYNEQFF.

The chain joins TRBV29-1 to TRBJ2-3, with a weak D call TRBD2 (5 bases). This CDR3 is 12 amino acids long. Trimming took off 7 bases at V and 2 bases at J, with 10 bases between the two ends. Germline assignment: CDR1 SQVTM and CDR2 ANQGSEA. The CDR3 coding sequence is TGCAGCGGAAGCGGTTTCACAGATACGCAGTATTTT. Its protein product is CSGSGFTDTQYF.

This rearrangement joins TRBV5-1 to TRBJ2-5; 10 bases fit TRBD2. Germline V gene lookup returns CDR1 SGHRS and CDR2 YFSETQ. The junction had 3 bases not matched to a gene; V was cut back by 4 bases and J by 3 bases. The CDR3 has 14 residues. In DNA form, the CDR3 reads TGCGCCAGCAGCCGGCTAGCGGGAGAAGAGACCCAGTACTTC. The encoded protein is CASSRLAGEETQYF. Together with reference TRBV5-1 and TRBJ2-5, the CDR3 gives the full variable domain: KAGVTQTPRYLIKTRGQQVTLSCSPISGHRSVSWYQQTPGQGLQFLFEYFSETQRNKGNFPGRFSGRQFSNSRSEMNVSTLELGDSALYLCASSRLAGEETQYFGPGTRLLVL.

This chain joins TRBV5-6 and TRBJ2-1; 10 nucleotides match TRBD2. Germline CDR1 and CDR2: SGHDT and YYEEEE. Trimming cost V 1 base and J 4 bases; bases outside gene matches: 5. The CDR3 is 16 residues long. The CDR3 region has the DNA TGTGCCAGCAGCTTGACCACTAGCGGGGATTACAATGAGCAGTTCTTC. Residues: CASSLTTSGDYNEQFF.

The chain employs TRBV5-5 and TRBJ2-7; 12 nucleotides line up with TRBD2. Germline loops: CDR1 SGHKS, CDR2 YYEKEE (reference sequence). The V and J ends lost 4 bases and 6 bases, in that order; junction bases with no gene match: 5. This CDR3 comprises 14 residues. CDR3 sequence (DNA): TGTGCCAGCAGCCCCGGGACTAGCGGGCTCGAGCAGTACTTC. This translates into CASSPGTSGLEQYF.

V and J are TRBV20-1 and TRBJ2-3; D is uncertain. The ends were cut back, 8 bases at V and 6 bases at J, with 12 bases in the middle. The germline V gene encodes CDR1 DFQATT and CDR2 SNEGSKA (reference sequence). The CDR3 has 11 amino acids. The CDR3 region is CSWHRSDTQYF. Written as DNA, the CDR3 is TGCAGTTGGCACCGCTCGGATACGCAGTATTTT.

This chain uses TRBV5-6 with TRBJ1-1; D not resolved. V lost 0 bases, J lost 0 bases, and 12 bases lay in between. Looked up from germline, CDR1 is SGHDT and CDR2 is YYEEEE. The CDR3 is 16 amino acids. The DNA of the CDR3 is TGTGCCAGCAGCTTGGGGCAGACAATCATGAACACTGAAGCTTTCTTT. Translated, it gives CASSLGQTIMNTEAFF. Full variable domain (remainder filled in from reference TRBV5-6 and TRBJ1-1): DAGVTQSPTHLIKTRGQQVTLRCSPKSGHDTVSWYQQALGQGPQFIFQYYEEEERQRGNFPDRFSGHQFPNYSSELNVNALLLGDSALYLCASSLGQTIMNTEAFFGQGTRLTVV.

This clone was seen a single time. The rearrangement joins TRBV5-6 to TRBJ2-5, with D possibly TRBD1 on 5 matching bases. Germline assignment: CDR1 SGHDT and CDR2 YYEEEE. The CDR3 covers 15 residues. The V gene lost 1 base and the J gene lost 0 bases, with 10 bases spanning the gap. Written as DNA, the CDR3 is TGTGCCAGCAGCTTGACGACAGATTACCAAGAGACCCAGTACTTC. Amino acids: CASSLTTDYQETQYF.

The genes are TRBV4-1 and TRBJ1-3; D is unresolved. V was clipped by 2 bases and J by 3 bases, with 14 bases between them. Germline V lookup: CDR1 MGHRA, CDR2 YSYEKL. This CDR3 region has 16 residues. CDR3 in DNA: TGCGCCAGCAGCCAACCTCGGGAAAAAAATGGAAACACCATATATTTT. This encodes CASSQPREKNGNTIYF.

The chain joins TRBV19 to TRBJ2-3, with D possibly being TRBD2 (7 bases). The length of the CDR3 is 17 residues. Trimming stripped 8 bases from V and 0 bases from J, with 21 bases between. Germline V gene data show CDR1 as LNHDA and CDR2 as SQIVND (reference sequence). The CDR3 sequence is CASRRSLGGGSTDTQYF. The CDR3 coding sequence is TGTGCCAGTCGACGTTCTCTGGGCGGGGGCAGCACAGATACGCAGTATTTT.